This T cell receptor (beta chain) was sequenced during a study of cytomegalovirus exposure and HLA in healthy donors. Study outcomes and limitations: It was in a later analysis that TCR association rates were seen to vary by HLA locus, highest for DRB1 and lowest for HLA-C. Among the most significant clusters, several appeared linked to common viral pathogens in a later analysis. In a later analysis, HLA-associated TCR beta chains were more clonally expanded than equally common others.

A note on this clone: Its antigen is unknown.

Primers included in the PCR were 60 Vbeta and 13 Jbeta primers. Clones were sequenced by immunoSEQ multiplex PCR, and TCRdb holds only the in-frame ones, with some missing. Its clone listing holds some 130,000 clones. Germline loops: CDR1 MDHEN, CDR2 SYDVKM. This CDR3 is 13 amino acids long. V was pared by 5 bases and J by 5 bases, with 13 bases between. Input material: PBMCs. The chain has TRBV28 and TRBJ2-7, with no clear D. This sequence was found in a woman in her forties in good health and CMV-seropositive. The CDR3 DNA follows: TGTGCCAGCAGTCCCCCCGGGTCGGACGAGCAGTACTTC. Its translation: CASSPPGSDEQYF. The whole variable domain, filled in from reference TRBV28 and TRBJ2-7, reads DVKVTQSSRYLVKRTGEKVFLECVQDMDHENMFWYRQDPGLGLRLIYFSYDVKMKEKGDIPEGYSVSREKKERFSLILESASTNQTSMYLCASSPPGSDEQYFGPGTRLTVT.